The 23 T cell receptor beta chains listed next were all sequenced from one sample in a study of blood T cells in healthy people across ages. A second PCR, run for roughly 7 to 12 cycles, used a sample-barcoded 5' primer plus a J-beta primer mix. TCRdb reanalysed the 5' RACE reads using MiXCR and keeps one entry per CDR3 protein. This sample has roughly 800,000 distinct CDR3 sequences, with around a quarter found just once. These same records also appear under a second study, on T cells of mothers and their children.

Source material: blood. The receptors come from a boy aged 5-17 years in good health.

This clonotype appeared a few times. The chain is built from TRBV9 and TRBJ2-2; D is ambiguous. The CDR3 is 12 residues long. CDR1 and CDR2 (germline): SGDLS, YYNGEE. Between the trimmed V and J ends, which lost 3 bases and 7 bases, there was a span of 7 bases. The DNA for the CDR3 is TGTGCCAGCAGCGCAGCCTACGGGGAGCTGTTTTTT. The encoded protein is CASSAAYGELFF.

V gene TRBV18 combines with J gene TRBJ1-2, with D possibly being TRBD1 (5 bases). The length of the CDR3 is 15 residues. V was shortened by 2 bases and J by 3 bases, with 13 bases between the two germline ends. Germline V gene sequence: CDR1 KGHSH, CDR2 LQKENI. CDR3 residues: CASSPRAGKDYGYTF. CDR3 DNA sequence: TGTGCCAGCTCACCAAGGGCAGGGAAGGACTATGGCTACACCTTC.

The CDR3 nucleotides read TGCGCCAGCAGTGATGGAGCCAAAAACATTCAGTACTTC. It codes for CASSDGAKNIQYF. The chain joins TRBV10-1 to TRBJ2-4; no firm D call. The CDR3 loop spans 13 amino acids. V was clipped by 3 bases and J by 0 bases, with 3 bases between them. Germline CDR1 WNHNN, CDR2 SYGVQD (reference sequence).

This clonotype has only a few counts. This CDR3 is CASSGRTSHPGEQFF. CDR3 sequence (DNA): TGTGCCAGCAGCGGTCGGACTAGCCACCCAGGAGAGCAGTTCTTC. The gene calls are TRBV3-1 and TRBJ2-1; 8 bases are a match to TRBD2. Unmatched junction bases numbered 13, after V lost 5 bases and J lost 10 bases. CDR3 length equals 15 residues. CDR1 LGHDT and CDR2 YNNKEL come from the germline V gene (reference sequence).

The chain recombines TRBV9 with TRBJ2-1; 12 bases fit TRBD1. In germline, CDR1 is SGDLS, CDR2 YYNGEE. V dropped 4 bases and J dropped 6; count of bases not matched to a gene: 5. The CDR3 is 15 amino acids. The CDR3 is CASSRQGQGANEQFF. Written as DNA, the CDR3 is TGTGCCAGCAGCCGCCAGGGACAGGGGGCCAATGAGCAGTTCTTC.

The CDR3 DNA reads as TGTGCCAGCAGCATCCAGGGTTATGATAGGAATGAGCAGTTCTTC. This translates into CASSIQGYDRNEQFF. The chain is built from TRBV5-4 and TRBJ2-1; D perhaps matches TRBD1 (5 bases). Trimming took off 4 bases at V and 7 bases at J, with 18 bases between the two ends. CDR1 SGHNT and CDR2 YYREEE come from the germline V gene (reference sequence). CDR3 length: 15 amino acids. Full variable domain (rest looked up from reference TRBV5-4 and TRBJ2-1): ETGVTQSPTHLIKTRGQQVTLRCSSQSGHNTVSWYQQALGQGPQFIFQYYREEENGRGNFPPRFSGLQFPNYSSELNVNALELDDSALYLCASSIQGYDRNEQFFGPGTRLTVL.

The CDR3 loop reads CASSLLASSSGANVLTF. The DNA for the CDR3 is TGTGCCAGCAGCTTGCTCGCCAGCTCCTCTGGGGCCAACGTCCTGACTTTC. This chain joins TRBV11-2 and TRBJ2-6; D is unresolved. Trimming took off 3 bases at V and 0 bases at J, with 12 bases between the two ends. The germline gives CDR1 SGHAT, CDR2 FQNNGV. The CDR3 covers 17 residues.

CDR3 nucleotide sequence: TGTGCCAGCAGCTTAGGGATATTAGAACCCTACAATGAGCAGTTCTTC. Protein product: CASSLGILEPYNEQFF. J is TRBJ2-7 and V is TRBV7-2; no reliable D call. The J call may be mistaken, given a closer DNA end match to TRBJ2-1. CDR3 length: 16 residues. CDR1 and CDR2 from the germline V gene are SGHTA and FQGNSA.

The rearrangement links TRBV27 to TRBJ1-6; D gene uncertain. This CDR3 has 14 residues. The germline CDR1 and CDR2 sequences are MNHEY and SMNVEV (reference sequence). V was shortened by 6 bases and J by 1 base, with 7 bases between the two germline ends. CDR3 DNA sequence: TGTGCCAGCAGCGCAGGTTCCTATAATTCACCCCTCCACTTT. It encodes CASSAGSYNSPLHF.

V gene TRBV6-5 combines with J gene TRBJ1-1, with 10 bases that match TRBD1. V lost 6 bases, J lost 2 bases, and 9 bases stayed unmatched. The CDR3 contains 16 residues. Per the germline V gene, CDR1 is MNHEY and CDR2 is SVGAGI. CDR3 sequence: CASRSISTGGNTEAFF. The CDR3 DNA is TGTGCCAGCAGATCCATCTCGACAGGGGGCAACACTGAAGCTTTCTTT.

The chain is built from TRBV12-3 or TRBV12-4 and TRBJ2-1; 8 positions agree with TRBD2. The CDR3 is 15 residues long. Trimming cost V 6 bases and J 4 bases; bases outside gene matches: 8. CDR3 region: CASSDGGGQYNEQFF. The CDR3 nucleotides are TGTGCCAGCAGCGACGGGGGGGGGCAGTACAATGAGCAGTTCTTC.

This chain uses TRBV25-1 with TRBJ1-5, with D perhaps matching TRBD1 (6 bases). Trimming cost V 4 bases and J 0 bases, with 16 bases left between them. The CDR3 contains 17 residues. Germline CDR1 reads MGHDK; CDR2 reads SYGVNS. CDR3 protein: CASSGGGGPYSNQPQHF. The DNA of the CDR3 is TGTGCCAGCAGTGGGGGCGGGGGCCCGTATAGCAATCAGCCCCAGCATTTT.

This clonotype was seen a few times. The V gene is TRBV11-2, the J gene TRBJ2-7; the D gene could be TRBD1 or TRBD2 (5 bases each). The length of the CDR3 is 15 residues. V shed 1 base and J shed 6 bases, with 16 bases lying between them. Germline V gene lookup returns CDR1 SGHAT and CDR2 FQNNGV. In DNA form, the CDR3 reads TGTGCCAGCAGCTTAGTTGCGCAGGGAGCTTCCGAGCAGTACTTC. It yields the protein CASSLVAQGASEQYF.

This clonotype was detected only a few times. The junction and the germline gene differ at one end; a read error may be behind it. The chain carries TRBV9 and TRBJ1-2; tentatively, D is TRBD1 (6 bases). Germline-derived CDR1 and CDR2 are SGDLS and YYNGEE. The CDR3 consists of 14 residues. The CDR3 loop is CANSVNQGPYGYIF. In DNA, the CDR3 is TGTGCCAACAGCGTAAACCAGGGGCCCTATGGCTACATCTTC.

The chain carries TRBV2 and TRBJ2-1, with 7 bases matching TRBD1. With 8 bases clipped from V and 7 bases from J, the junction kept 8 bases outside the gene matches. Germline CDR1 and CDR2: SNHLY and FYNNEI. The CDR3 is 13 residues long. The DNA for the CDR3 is TGTGCCAGCGCCGAGGGGGCTGGAAATGAGCAGTTCTTC. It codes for CASAEGAGNEQFF.

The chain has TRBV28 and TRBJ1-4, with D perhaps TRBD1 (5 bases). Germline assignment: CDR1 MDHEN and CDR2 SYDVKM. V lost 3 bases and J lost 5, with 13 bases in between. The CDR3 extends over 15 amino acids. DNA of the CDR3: TGTGCCAGCAGTTTCCCGAGGAGGGGAAATGAAAAACTGTTTTTT. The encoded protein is CASSFPRRGNEKLFF.

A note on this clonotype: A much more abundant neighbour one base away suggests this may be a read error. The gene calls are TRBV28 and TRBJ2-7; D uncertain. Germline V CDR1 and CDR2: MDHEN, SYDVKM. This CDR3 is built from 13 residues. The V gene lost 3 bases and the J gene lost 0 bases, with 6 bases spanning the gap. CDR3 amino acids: CASSLQVSYEQYF. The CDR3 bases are TGTGCCAGCAGTTTGCAGGTCTCCTACGAGCAGTACTTC.

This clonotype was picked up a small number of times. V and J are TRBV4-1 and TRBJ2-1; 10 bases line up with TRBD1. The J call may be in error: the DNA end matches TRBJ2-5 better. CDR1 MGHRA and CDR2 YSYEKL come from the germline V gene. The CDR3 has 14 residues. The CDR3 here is CASSPGQGHETQYF. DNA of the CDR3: TGCGCCAGCAGCCCGGGACAGGGGCACGAGACCCAGTACTTC.

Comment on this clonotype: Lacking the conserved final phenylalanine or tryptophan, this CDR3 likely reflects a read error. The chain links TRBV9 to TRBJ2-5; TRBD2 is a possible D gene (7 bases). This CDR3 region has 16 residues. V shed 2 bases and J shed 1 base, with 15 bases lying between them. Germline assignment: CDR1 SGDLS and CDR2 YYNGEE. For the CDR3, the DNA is TGTGCCAGCAGCGTCGGGGGGCAGGGCTTCCAAGAGACCCAGTACTGC. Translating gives CASSVGGQGFQETQYC.

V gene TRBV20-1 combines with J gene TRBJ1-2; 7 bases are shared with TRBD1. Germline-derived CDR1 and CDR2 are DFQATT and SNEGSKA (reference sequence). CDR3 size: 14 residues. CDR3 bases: TGCATCGCTCCTCAGGGGGGCGAAGGCTATGGCTACACCTTC. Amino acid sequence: CIAPQGGEGYGYTF.

The CDR3 loop is CSAGGTGATNTIYF. DNA for the CDR3: TGCAGTGCGGGAGGGACAGGGGCTACAAACACCATATATTTT. The gene calls are TRBV20-1 and TRBJ1-3; 10 nucleotides line up with TRBD1. The V gene's germline CDR1 is DFQATT and CDR2 SNEGSKA (reference sequence). The CDR3 runs to 14 residues. V shed 6 bases and J 6 bases; nucleotides not matched to a gene: 8.

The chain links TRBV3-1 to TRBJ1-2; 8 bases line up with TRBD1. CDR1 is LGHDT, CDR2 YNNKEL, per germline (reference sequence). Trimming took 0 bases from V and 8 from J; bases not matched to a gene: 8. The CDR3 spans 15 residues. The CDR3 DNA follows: TGTGCCAGCAGCCAAGAGGGACAGGCCCGGAGGGGCTACACCTTC. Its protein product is CASSQEGQARRGYTF.

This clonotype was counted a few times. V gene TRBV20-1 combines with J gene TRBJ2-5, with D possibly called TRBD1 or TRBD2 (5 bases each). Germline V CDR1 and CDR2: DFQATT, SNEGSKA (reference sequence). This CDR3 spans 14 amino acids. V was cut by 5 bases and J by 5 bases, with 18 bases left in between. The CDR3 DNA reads TGCAGTGCTGCCGGGACCGTGAAGTCCGAGACCCAGTACTTC. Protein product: CSAAGTVKSETQYF.